This passage covers 15 T cell receptor beta chains from one sample sequenced in a study of blood T cell repertoires in COVID-19. Produced via immunoSEQ multiplex PCR; TCRdb's table is partial and in-frame only. The sample has around 65,000 clones; about three quarters are singletons. The specimen sequenced was peripheral blood. Source of these receptors: an older man with acute or convalescent COVID-19.

V usage is TRBV4-3 and J usage is TRBJ2-1, with 10 bases lining up with TRBD2. V was clipped by 0 bases and J by 4 bases; unmatched bases: 3. The CDR3 runs 16 residues. In germline, CDR1 is LGHNA, CDR2 YSLEER. The CDR3: CASSQDGTSAYNEQFF. Here the CDR3 DNA reads TGCGCCAGCAGCCAAGATGGGACTAGCGCTTACAATGAGCAGTTCTTC.

A note on this clone: Other DNA sequences in this sample translate to the same CDR3. The CDR3 nucleotides read TGTGCCAGCAGCCAGGGACAGGGTGACGGGGAGCTGTTTTTT. It specifies CASSQGQGDGELFF. The rearrangement links TRBV4-2 to TRBJ2-2, with 9 bases lining up with TRBD1. The CDR3 is 14 amino acids. The germline V gene has CDR1 LGHNA and CDR2 YNFKEQ. With 3 bases clipped from V and 7 bases from J, the junction kept 3 bases outside the gene matches.

In this sample, this clone turned up once. This chain uses TRBV6-5 with TRBJ1-4; possible D gene TRBD1, 5 bases. The CDR3 is 15 amino acids. V lost 4 bases and J lost 4, with 13 bases in between. CDR1 MNHEY and CDR2 SVGAGI come from the germline V gene. DNA of the CDR3: TGTGCCAGCAGTTCGGGTGGGGCGCTTAATGAAAAACTGTTTTTT. Encoded protein: CASSSGGALNEKLFF.

This chain joins TRBV5-1 and TRBJ2-1, with D perhaps TRBD2 (5 bases). Germline V gene sequence: CDR1 SGHRS, CDR2 YFSETQ. Trimming took 7 bases from V and 8 from J, leaving 19 bases between them. The CDR3 spans 14 residues. CDR3 loop: CASALRRAGDEQFF. In nucleotides, the CDR3 is TGCGCCAGCGCCTTGAGGCGGGCGGGCGATGAGCAGTTCTTC.

The chain links TRBV5-8 to TRBJ1-4; no clear D gene. The CDR3 totals 18 residues. Deletions cut 4 bases from V and 4 bases from J, with 23 bases between. Germline V gene sequence: CDR1 SGHTS, CDR2 YDEGEE. CDR3 sequence: CASSSVGWESSNNEKLFF. The DNA for the CDR3 is TGTGCCAGCAGCAGTGTGGGGTGGGAGTCGTCTAATAATGAAAAACTGTTTTTT.

The J gene is TRBJ2-5, the V gene TRBV19; weak D call: TRBD2 (6 bases). The V end lost 3 bases, the J end lost 2 bases, and 10 bases lay between the germline ends. Germline assignment: CDR1 LNHDA and CDR2 SQIVND (reference sequence). This CDR3 comprises 14 residues. Written as DNA, the CDR3 is TGTGCCAGTAGTATCGGGAGCGAACAAGAGACCCAGTACTTC. Translated, it gives CASSIGSEQETQYF.

The V gene is TRBV2, the J gene TRBJ2-7; D is perhaps TRBD2 (6 bases). V lost 4 bases, J lost 1 base, and 8 bases lay in between. The V gene's germline CDR1 is SNHLY and CDR2 FYNNEI. This CDR3 is built from 13 residues. CDR3 in DNA: TGTGCCAGCAGTGGGGCGGGGTCCTACGAGCAGTACTTC. This gives the protein CASSGAGSYEQYF. The full variable domain, completed using reference TRBV2 and TRBJ2-7, is EPEVTQTPSHQVTQMGQEVILRCVPISNHLYFYWYRQILGQKVEFLVSFYNNEISEKSEIFDDQFSVERPDGSNFTLKIRSTKLEDSAMYFCASSGAGSYEQYFGPGTRLTVT.

The chain combines TRBV7-9 with TRBJ2-3; no definite D call. The V end was cut by 2 bases, the J end by 1 base, with 7 bases between. The CDR3 runs 14 residues. Germline V gives CDR1 SEHNR, CDR2 FQNEAQ (reference sequence). The CDR3 nucleotides read TGTGCCAGCAGCTTACCTACCGGCACAGATACGCAGTATTTT. Translated, it gives CASSLPTGTDTQYF.

The CDR3 sequence: CASSERQNTEAFF. The DNA of the CDR3 is TGTGCCAGCAGTGAAAGACAGAACACTGAAGCTTTCTTT. The genes are TRBV6-4 and TRBJ1-1; no definite D call. With 3 bases removed from V and 1 base from J, the gap between germline ends came to 6 bases. Per the germline V gene, CDR1 is MRHNA and CDR2 is SNTAGT. The CDR3 runs 13 residues.

Only a few counts were recorded for this clone. This rearrangement joins TRBV6-6 to TRBJ1-3, with 7 bases identical to TRBD1. The CDR3 runs to 16 residues. Germline CDR1 MNHNY, CDR2 SVGAGI (reference sequence). V shed 5 bases, J shed 3 bases, and the junction held 10 bases outside the gene matches. CDR3 protein: CASSQIGTDYGNTIYF. In DNA, the CDR3 is TGTGCCAGCAGTCAGATCGGGACAGACTATGGAAACACCATATATTTT.

J is TRBJ2-4 and V is TRBV6-5, with 9 positions matching TRBD1. This CDR3 has 13 residues. V trimming: 8 bases; J trimming: 6 bases; junction bases outside the gene matches: 5. Germline-derived CDR1 and CDR2 are MNHEY and SVGAGI. As DNA, the CDR3 is TGTGCCAGCCGACGACAGGGGGGAAACATTCAGTACTTC. Its protein is CASRRQGGNIQYF.

The rearrangement uses TRBV27 and TRBJ1-2; D is ambiguous. Between the trimmed V and J ends, which lost 5 bases and 2 bases, there was a span of 12 bases. The CDR3 totals 14 residues. From germline, CDR1 is MNHEY and CDR2 SMNVEV (reference sequence). CDR3 loop: CASSLRSGNYGYTF. The CDR3 region has the DNA TGTGCCAGCAGTCTCCGGAGTGGGAACTATGGCTACACCTTC.

The chain couples TRBV4-1 to TRBJ1-3; D is unclear. The V gene's germline CDR1 is MGHRA and CDR2 YSYEKL. The CDR3 totals 14 residues. Deletions cut 0 bases from V and 10 bases from J, with 13 bases between. This chain's CDR3 is CASSQDVEKRTIYF. The CDR3 nucleotides read TGCGCCAGCAGCCAAGACGTTGAAAAACGGACCATATATTTT.

The V call is TRBV4-3, the J call TRBJ1-2; 7 bases line up with TRBD1. The V segment lost 1 base and the J segment 4 bases; nucleotides outside the gene matches: 3. This CDR3 is built from 14 residues. The germline CDR1 and CDR2 sequences are LGHNA and YSLEER. The CDR3 nucleotides are TGCGCCAGCAGCCAAGGAGGGGGCGTCTATGGCTACACCTTC. Protein product: CASSQGGGVYGYTF.

V gene TRBV6-6 combines with J gene TRBJ2-7; D could derive from TRBD1 or TRBD2 (7 bases each). There are 14 residues in the CDR3. Germline V gene lookup returns CDR1 MNHNY and CDR2 SVGAGI (reference sequence). V gave up 5 bases and J gave up 6 bases, with 17 bases separating them. CDR3 coding DNA: TGTGCCAGCAGTCGACAGGGAGGGAAGGGCGAGCAGTACTTC. It is translated as CASSRQGGKGEQYF.